The entry below describes one TCR beta chain. Its antigen remains unknown. PCR was performed using 60 Vbeta and 13 Jbeta primers. Generated by immunoSEQ multiplex PCR, the TCRdb table keeps only in-frame clones and is missing some. The table includes 150,000 to 200,000 clones, over 70% detected once. The data stem from a study of cytomegalovirus exposure and HLA in healthy donors. Looking at the study overall: Approximately 85 million unique TCRs from HLA-typed donors made up an early data release. Notes on the study in general: The study dropped some indistinguishable V segments, TRBV6-2 and TRBV6-3 among them. Using a false discovery rate of 0.05, a later analysis showed that 16,000 or so TCR beta sequences were associated with HLA alleles.

J gave up 1 base and V 3 bases, and 7 bases lay outside the gene matches. The CDR3 runs to 18 residues. CDR1 is SGHRS and CDR2 is YFSETQ in the germline V gene. The TCR was taken from a man aged 30 to 45 in good health and CMV-seropositive. Sample: PBMCs. The chain is built from TRBV5-1 and TRBJ2-3, with 14 positions matching TRBD2. The CDR3 DNA is TGCGCCAGCAGCTGGGTTGGACTAGCGGGGGGCCGCACAGATACGCAGTATTTT. Translation: CASSWVGLAGGRTDTQYF.